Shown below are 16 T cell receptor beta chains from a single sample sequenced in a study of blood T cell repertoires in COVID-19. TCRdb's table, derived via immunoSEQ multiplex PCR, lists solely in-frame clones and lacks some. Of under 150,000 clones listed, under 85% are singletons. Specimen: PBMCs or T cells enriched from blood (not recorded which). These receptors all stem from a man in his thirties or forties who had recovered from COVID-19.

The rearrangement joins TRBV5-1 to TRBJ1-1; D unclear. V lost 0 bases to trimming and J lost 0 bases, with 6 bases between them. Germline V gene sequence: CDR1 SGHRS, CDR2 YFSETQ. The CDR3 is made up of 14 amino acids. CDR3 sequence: CASSLGTLNTEAFF. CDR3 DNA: TGCGCCAGCAGCTTGGGCACTTTGAACACTGAAGCTTTCTTT.

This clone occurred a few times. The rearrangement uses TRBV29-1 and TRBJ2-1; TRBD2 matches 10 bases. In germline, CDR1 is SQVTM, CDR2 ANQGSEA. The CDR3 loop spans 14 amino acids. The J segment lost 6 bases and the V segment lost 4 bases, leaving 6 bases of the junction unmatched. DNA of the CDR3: TGCAGCGTTGGAGGCCCTAGCGGGAGCAATGAGCAGTTCTTC. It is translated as CSVGGPSGSNEQFF.

CDR3 sequence (DNA): TGCGCCAGCAGTCAATGGTGGGGGCAGACTGAAGCTTTCTTT. Translated: CASSQWWGQTEAFF. The rearrangement uses TRBV23-1 and TRBJ1-1; TRBD1 might be the D (6 bases). TRBV23-1 is treated as an ORF (open reading frame) with a function not yet certain. V lost 1 base and J 5 bases, leaving 11 bases between the germline ends. The CDR3 loop spans 14 amino acids.

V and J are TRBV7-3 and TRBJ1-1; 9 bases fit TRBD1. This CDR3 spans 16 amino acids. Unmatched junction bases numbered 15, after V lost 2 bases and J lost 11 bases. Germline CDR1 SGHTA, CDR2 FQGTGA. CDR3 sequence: CASSLGTGKGGNGAFF. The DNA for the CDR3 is TGTGCCAGCAGCTTAGGGACAGGGAAGGGCGGGAACGGGGCTTTCTTT. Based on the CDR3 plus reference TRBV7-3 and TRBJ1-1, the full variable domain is GAGVSQTPSNKVTEKGKYVELRCDPISGHTALYWYRQSLGQGPEFLIYFQGTGAADDSGLPNDRFFAVRPEGSVSTLKIQRTERGDSAVYLCASSLGTGKGGNGAFFGQGTRLTVV.

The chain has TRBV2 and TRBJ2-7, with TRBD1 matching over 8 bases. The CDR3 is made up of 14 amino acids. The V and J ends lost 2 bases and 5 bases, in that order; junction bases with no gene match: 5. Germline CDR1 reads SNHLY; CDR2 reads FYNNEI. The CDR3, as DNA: TGTGCCAGCAGTGAATTGGCAGGGGGCCACGAGCAGTACGTC. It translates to CASSELAGGHEQYV.

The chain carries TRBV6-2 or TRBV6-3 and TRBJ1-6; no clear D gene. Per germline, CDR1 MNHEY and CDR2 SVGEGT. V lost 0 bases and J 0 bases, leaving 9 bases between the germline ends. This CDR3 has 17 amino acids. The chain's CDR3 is CASSYSVGFSYNSPLHF. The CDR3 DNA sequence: TGTGCCAGCAGTTACTCGGTGGGCTTCTCCTATAATTCACCCCTCCACTTT.

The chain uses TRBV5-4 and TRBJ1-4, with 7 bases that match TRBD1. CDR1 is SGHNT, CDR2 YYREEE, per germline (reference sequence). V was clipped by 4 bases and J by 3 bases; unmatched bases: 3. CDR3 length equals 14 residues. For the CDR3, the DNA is TGTGCCAGCAGCCACGACAGGGCTAATGAAAAACTGTTTTTT. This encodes CASSHDRANEKLFF.

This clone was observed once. The CDR3 sequence is CASSHGLVAYEQYF. DNA for the CDR3: TGTGCCAGCAGCCACGGACTAGTTGCCTACGAGCAGTACTTC. V gene TRBV7-9 combines with J gene TRBJ2-7, with 7 bases aligning to TRBD2. CDR1 and CDR2 from the germline V gene are SEHNR and FQNEAQ (reference sequence). The CDR3 totals 14 residues. V gave up 5 bases and J gave up 2 bases; unmatched junction bases: 6.

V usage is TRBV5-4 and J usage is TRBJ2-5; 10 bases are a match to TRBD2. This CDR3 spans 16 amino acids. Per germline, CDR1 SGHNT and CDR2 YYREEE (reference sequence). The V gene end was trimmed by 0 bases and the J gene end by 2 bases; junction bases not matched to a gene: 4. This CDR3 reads CASSLAVAGGQETQYF. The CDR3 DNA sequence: TGTGCCAGCAGCTTGGCTGTAGCGGGAGGACAAGAGACCCAGTACTTC.

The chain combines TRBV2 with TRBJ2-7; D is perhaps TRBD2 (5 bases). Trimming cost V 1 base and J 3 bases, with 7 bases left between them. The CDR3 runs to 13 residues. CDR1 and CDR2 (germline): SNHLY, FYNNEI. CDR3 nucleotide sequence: TGTGCCAGCAGTGAAGATGACTACTACGAGCAGTACGTC. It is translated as CASSEDDYYEQYV.

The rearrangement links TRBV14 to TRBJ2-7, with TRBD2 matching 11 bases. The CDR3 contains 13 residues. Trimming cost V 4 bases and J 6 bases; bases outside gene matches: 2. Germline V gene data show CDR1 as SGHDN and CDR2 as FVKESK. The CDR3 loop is CASSLLAGAEQYV. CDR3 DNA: TGTGCCAGCAGCCTACTAGCGGGGGCCGAGCAGTACGTC.

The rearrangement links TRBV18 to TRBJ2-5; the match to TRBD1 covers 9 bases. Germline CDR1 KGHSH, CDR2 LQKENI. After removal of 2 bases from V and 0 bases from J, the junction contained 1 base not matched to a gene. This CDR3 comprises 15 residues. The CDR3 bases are TGTGCCAGCTCACCATGGACAGGGGACCAAGAGACCCAGTACTTC. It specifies CASSPWTGDQETQYF.

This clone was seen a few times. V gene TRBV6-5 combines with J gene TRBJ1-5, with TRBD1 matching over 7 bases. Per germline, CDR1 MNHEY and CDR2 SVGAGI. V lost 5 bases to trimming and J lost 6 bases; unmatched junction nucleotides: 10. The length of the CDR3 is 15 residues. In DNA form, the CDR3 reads TGTGCCAGCAGTAAACCGGGACAGACGGCTCAGCCCCAGCATTTT. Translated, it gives CASSKPGQTAQPQHF.

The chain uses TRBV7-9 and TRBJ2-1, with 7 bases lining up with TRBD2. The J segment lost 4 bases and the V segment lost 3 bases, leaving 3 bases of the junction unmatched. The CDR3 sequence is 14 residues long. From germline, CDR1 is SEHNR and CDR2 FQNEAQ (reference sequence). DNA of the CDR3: TGTGCCAGCAGCTTGTCTAGCGGATACAATGAGCAGTTCTTC. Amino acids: CASSLSSGYNEQFF. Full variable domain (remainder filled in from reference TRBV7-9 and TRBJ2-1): DTGVSQNPRHKITKRGQNVTFRCDPISEHNRLYWYRQTLGQGPEFLTYFQNEAQLEKSRLLSDRFSAERPKGSFSTLEIQRTEQGDSAMYLCASSLSSGYNEQFFGPGTRLTVL.

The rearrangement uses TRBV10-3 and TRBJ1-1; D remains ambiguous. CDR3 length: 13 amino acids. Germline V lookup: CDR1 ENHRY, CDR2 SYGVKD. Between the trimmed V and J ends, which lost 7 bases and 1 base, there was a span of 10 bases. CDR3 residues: CAITGSGNTEAFF. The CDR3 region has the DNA TGTGCCATCACTGGTTCAGGGAACACTGAAGCTTTCTTT.

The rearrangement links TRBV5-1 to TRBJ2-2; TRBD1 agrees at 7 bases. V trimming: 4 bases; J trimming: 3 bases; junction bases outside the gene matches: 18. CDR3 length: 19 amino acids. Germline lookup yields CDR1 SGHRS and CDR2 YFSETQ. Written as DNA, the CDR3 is TGCGCCAGCAGCCCCCCGGGACAGAGTAAAAAGAGGGACACCGGGGAGCTGTTTTTT. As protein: CASSPPGQSKKRDTGELFF.